This entry lists 22 T cell receptor beta chains sequenced from one sample in a study of T cells in tumors after PD-1 blockade. Produced via immunoSEQ multiplex PCR; TCRdb's table is partial and in-frame only. The repertoire holds about 20,000 clones, 78% seen once, with 26% in the top ten. The input for sequencing was PBMCs, taken before anti-PD-1 treatment. The source of these receptors is a human donor with basal cell carcinoma.

The chain recombines TRBV6-5 with TRBJ2-7, with a possible D match to TRBD2 (6 bases). Germline CDR1 MNHEY, CDR2 SVGAGI. V lost 5 bases, J lost 2 bases, and 16 bases lay in between. The CDR3 totals 15 residues. The CDR3 DNA reads as TGTGCCAGCAGTCCTAGTCACGGGAGTGCCTACGAGCAGTACTTC. Residues: CASSPSHGSAYEQYF.

This chain joins TRBV5-5 and TRBJ2-1; TRBD1 is a possible D gene (5 bases). The germline V gene encodes CDR1 SGHKS and CDR2 YYEKEE (reference sequence). CDR3 size: 16 residues. Trimming stripped 0 bases from V and 1 base from J, with 11 bases between. The CDR3 region has the DNA TGTGCCAGCAGCTTGGAAGGGGTCAGGTCCTACAATGAGCAGTTCTTC. Translating gives CASSLEGVRSYNEQFF.

The chain combines TRBV7-2 with TRBJ1-2, with D uncertain. CDR1 is SGHTA, CDR2 FQGNSA, per germline. V lost 2 bases to trimming and J lost 11 bases, with 27 bases between them. The CDR3 totals 17 residues. CDR3 amino acids: CASSLLSIYRRGVRYTF. The DNA for the CDR3 is TGTGCCAGCAGCTTATTATCGATTTATCGGCGGGGAGTGAGGTACACCTTC.

This chain uses TRBV30 with TRBJ2-5, with 8 nucleotides matching TRBD2. Germline CDR1 GTSNPN, CDR2 SVGIG (reference sequence). This CDR3 region has 12 residues. The V and J ends lost 2 bases and 5 bases, in that order; junction bases with no gene match: 1. The CDR3 DNA is TGTGCCTGGAGTCCGGGGGGGGAGACCCAGTACTTC. It yields the protein CAWSPGGETQYF. Full variable domain (rest looked up from reference TRBV30 and TRBJ2-5): SQTIHQWPATLVQPVGSPLSLECTVEGTSNPNLYWYRQAAGRGLQLLFYSVGIGQISSEVPQNLSASRPQDRQFILSSKKLLLSDSGFYLCAWSPGGETQYFGPGTRLLVL.

The chain couples TRBV3-1 (or the pseudogene TRBV3-2) to TRBJ2-7; 7 bases agree with TRBD1. V was pared by 3 bases and J by 2 bases, with 7 bases of the junction left unmatched. The CDR3 has 15 amino acids. Germline CDR1 reads LGHDT; CDR2 reads YNNKEL (reference sequence). The CDR3 sequence: CASSQATGAAYEQYF. In DNA, the CDR3 is TGTGCCAGCAGCCAGGCTACAGGGGCCGCCTACGAGCAGTACTTC.

In its sample, this clone was seen once. The V gene is TRBV5-1, the J gene TRBJ1-1; TRBD1 agrees at 12 bases. Germline V gene lookup returns CDR1 SGHRS and CDR2 YFSETQ. The trim removed 4 bases at V and 4 bases at J, leaving 5 bases unmatched. The CDR3 consists of 15 residues. CDR3 sequence reads: CASSPGTGGFTEAFF. The DNA of the CDR3 is TGCGCCAGCAGCCCAGGGACAGGGGGCTTCACTGAAGCTTTCTTT.

CDR3 sequence reads: CASSLVEGEAFF. In nucleotides, the CDR3 is TGTGCCAGCAGCTTAGTTGAGGGTGAAGCTTTCTTT. The rearrangement uses TRBV7-2 and TRBJ1-1; D ambiguous. The CDR3 covers 12 residues. Germline CDR1 and CDR2: SGHTA and FQGNSA. V gave up 1 base and J gave up 7 bases, with 7 bases separating them.

V gene TRBV6-6 combines with J gene TRBJ2-7; 9 nucleotides line up with TRBD2. The ends lost 6 bases at V and 0 bases at J; junction bases unmatched: 6. This CDR3 is built from 15 residues. Germline CDR1 and CDR2: MNHNY and SVGAGI (reference sequence). CDR3 residues: CASRPGLASSYEQYF. The CDR3 nucleotides read TGTGCCAGCAGACCAGGACTAGCGTCCTCCTACGAGCAGTACTTC.

This sequence joins TRBV6-5 and TRBJ1-2, with TRBD1 matching over 7 bases. V shed 6 bases, J shed 8 bases, and the junction held 9 bases outside the gene matches. Germline CDR1 reads MNHEY; CDR2 reads SVGAGI. There are 13 residues in the CDR3. CDR3 sequence reads: CASRQQGTGGYTF. The CDR3, as DNA: TGTGCCAGCAGACAACAGGGGACCGGGGGCTACACCTTC.

The J gene is TRBJ1-1, the V gene TRBV28, with a weak D call TRBD1 (5 bases). V shed 4 bases and J shed 0 bases, with 6 bases lying between them. Germline V gene data show CDR1 as MDHEN and CDR2 as SYDVKM. This CDR3 region has 13 residues. As DNA, the CDR3 is TGTGCCAGCAGTTCAGGGTTGAACACTGAAGCTTTCTTT. Its protein is CASSSGLNTEAFF. Complete variable domain (other parts from reference TRBV28 and TRBJ1-1): DVKVTQSSRYLVKRTGEKVFLECVQDMDHENMFWYRQDPGLGLRLIYFSYDVKMKEKGDIPEGYSVSREKKERFSLILESASTNQTSMYLCASSSGLNTEAFFGQGTRLTVV.

CDR3: CASSESGHYSGNTIYF. CDR3 in DNA: TGTGCCAGCAGTGAATCAGGACATTACTCTGGAAACACCATATATTTT. The chain is built from TRBV6-1 and TRBJ1-3; tentatively, D is TRBD1 (5 bases). Germline values: CDR1 MNHNS, CDR2 SASEGT. V was pared by 2 bases and J by 0 bases, with 11 bases between. CDR3 length: 16 residues.

In its sample, this clone was seen a few times. The chain recombines TRBV27 with TRBJ2-2, with D possibly TRBD2 on 6 matching bases. This CDR3 has 13 amino acids. Germline CDR1 reads MNHEY; CDR2 reads SMNVEV (reference sequence). The germline V and J ends were trimmed by 1 base and 9 bases, with 9 bases remaining between them. The CDR3 spells CASSLWGGRELFF. CDR3 nucleotide sequence: TGTGCCAGCAGTTTATGGGGCGGGAGGGAGCTGTTTTTT.

The table lists this clone with a few counts. The rearrangement links TRBV7-9 to TRBJ1-2; D uncertain. The CDR3 has 13 residues. Trimming stripped 5 bases from V and 3 bases from J, with 10 bases between. Germline loops: CDR1 SEHNR, CDR2 FQNEAQ (reference sequence). This CDR3 is CASSADGYYGYTF. DNA for the CDR3: TGTGCCAGCAGCGCGGACGGATACTATGGCTACACCTTC.

The chain employs TRBV5-4 and TRBJ1-1; 7 nucleotides align to TRBD1. The CDR3 is 14 residues long. J gave up 0 bases and V 4 bases, and 3 bases lay outside the gene matches. The germline V gene has CDR1 SGHNT and CDR2 YYREEE (reference sequence). CDR3 sequence reads: CASSPDRLNTEAFF. As DNA, the CDR3 is TGTGCCAGCAGCCCGGACAGGCTGAACACTGAAGCTTTCTTT. Full variable domain (remainder filled in from reference TRBV5-4 and TRBJ1-1): ETGVTQSPTHLIKTRGQQVTLRCSSQSGHNTVSWYQQALGQGPQFIFQYYREEENGRGNFPPRFSGLQFPNYSSELNVNALELDDSALYLCASSPDRLNTEAFFGQGTRLTVV.

This clone was counted once. The chain uses TRBV10-1 and TRBJ2-5, with D tentatively TRBD1 (6 bases). This CDR3 has 13 amino acids. V dropped 1 base and J dropped 4 bases, with 7 bases sitting between them. Germline V lookup: CDR1 WNHNN, CDR2 SYGVQD (reference sequence). CDR3 coding DNA: TGCGCCAGCAGTGAGTTAGGGGGAGAGACCCAGTACTTC. This gives the protein CASSELGGETQYF.

The rearrangement links TRBV3-1 (or the pseudogene TRBV3-2) to TRBJ1-3; TRBD1 might be the D (6 bases). V was trimmed by 3 bases and J by 3 bases, leaving 15 bases between them. The CDR3 extends over 16 amino acids. Germline V lookup: CDR1 LGHDT, CDR2 YNNKEL (reference sequence). In nucleotides, the CDR3 is TGTGCCAGCAGCCACACGGACAGAGCCCGTGGAAACACCATATATTTT. Amino acid sequence: CASSHTDRARGNTIYF.

The V and J genes are TRBV3-1 (or the pseudogene TRBV3-2) and TRBJ2-5; TRBD2 aligns across 10 bases. The CDR3 runs 18 residues. Germline CDR1 is LGHDT and CDR2 is YNNKEL (reference sequence). The J segment lost 2 bases and the V segment lost 0 bases, leaving 9 bases of the junction unmatched. In DNA, the CDR3 is TGTGCCAGCAGCCAAGAAGCGGGGGGGGCTCAGTATCAAGAGACCCAGTACTTC. It yields the protein CASSQEAGGAQYQETQYF.

The sample holds a few counts of this clone. The V gene is TRBV19, the J gene TRBJ2-3; TRBD1 might be the D (5 bases). V lost 6 bases to trimming and J lost 2 bases, with 9 bases between them. The CDR3 runs 13 residues. The germline CDR1 and CDR2 sequences are LNHDA and SQIVND (reference sequence). The CDR3 loop is CASRQDNTDTQYF. The CDR3 nucleotides read TGTGCCAGTAGGCAGGACAACACAGATACGCAGTATTTT. Full variable domain (outside the CDR3, taken from reference TRBV19 and TRBJ2-3): DGGITQSPKYLFRKEGQNVTLSCEQNLNHDAMYWYRQDPGQGLRLIYYSQIVNDFQKGDIAEGYSVSREKKESFPLTVTSAQKNPTAFYLCASRQDNTDTQYFGPGTRLTVL.

The chain combines TRBV7-3 with TRBJ2-2; no definite D call. Trimming took off 5 bases at V and 4 bases at J, with 8 bases between the two ends. CDR1 and CDR2 from the germline V gene are SGHTA and FQGTGA. This CDR3 comprises 13 residues. CDR3 sequence: CASSPPGTGELFF. In nucleotides, the CDR3 is TGTGCCAGCAGCCCCCCGGGCACCGGGGAGCTGTTTTTT.

This chain connects TRBV21-1 to TRBJ2-6. TRBV21-1 is termed a pseudogene. The CDR3 spans 22 residues. This CDR3 reads CATPLLGRVRYSPISGANVLTF. The CDR3 DNA reads as TGTGCCACCCCGCTGTTAGGGCGCGTCAGGTACAGCCCCATCTCTGGGGCCAACGTCCTGACTTTC.

The V call is TRBV5-1, the J call TRBJ2-3; D ambiguous. This CDR3 is 12 amino acids long. Germline lookup yields CDR1 SGHRS and CDR2 YFSETQ. Trimming took off 4 bases at V and 0 bases at J, with 3 bases between the two ends. The CDR3 region has the DNA TGCGCCAGCAGCCCTAGCACAGATACGCAGTATTTT. Encoded protein: CASSPSTDTQYF.

The chain employs TRBV18 and TRBJ2-7; tentative D call: TRBD2 (6 bases). Per the germline V gene, CDR1 is KGHSH and CDR2 is LQKENI. The CDR3 runs to 12 residues. V was shortened by 4 bases and J by 7 bases, with 11 bases between the two germline ends. CDR3 DNA: TGTGCCAGCTCACGGGCCCGGGGGGAGCAGTACTTC. Amino acids: CASSRARGEQYF.